This record looks at one T cell receptor beta chain sequence and its context. Antigen: not known. The junction shows a germline mismatch at one end, possibly a read error. The library came from three nested PCR rounds adapted from ARM-PCR protocols. One entry per CDR3 protein, called by TCRdb with MiXCR from the multiplex PCR reads. The sample has almost 75,000 distinct CDR3 sequences; less than 75% are singletons. This CDR3 contains 14 residues. CDR1 MNHNY and CDR2 SVGAGI come from the germline V gene (reference sequence). The template was RNA from unsorted bulk tissue. The normal lung tissue was taken more than 3 cm from the tumor edge. This record comes from a study of tumor and adjacent non-tumor tissue in lung cancer. Study-level information: Aged about 30 to 76 years, patients included more than nine men and a handful of women with stage I to III disease. Findings and caveats of the study: Shorter survival was associated with higher TCR diversity in tumors. In normal lung, the top 100 clones were significantly more dominant than in tumor.

This sequence joins TRBV6-6 and TRBJ2-7; possibly TRBD1 for D (8 bases). The specimen was distant non-tumor lung tissue. The sequence was obtained from a woman between 45 and 60 years old with non-small cell lung cancer. CDR3 region: CASSYTDRDYGQCF. As DNA, the CDR3 is TGTGCCAGCAGTTATACGGACAGGGACTACGGGCAGTGCTTC.